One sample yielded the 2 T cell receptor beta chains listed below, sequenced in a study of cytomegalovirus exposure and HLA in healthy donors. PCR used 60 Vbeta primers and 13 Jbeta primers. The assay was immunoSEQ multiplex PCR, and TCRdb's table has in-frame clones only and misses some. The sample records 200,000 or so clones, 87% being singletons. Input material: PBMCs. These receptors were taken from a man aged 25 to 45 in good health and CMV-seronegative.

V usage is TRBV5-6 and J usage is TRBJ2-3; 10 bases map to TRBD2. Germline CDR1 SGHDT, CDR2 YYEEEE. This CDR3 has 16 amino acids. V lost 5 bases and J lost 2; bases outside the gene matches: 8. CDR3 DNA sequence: TGTGCCAGCAGGAAAGCTAGCGGGGGCGACACAGATACGCAGTATTTT. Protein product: CASRKASGGDTDTQYF.

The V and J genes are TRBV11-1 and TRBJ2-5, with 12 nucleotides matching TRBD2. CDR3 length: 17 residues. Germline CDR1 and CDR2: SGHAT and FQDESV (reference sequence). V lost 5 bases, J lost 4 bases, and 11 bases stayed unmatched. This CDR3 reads CASSLYASGRATETQYF. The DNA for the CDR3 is TGTGCCAGCAGCCTATACGCTAGCGGGAGGGCCACAGAGACCCAGTACTTC.